This record covers a single TCR beta chain. Its specificity is unknown. The entry originates in a study of T cells in localized non-small cell lung cancer. Study observations and caveats: Sequencing, confined to only one tumor region, leaves heterogeneity possible. T cell clonality was highest in uninvolved adjacent lung, above tumor. Greater T cell density in blood accompanied longer overall survival. Appearing in adjacent lung were a median approximately 57 of the top 100 tumor clones.

TCRdb's table, derived via immunoSEQ multiplex PCR, lists solely in-frame clones and lacks some. The repertoire holds approximately 16,000 clones, with approximately 85% as singletons. Trimming stripped 0 bases from V and 7 bases from J, with 8 bases between. CDR1 and CDR2 (germline): SGHNT, YYREEE (reference sequence). The CDR3 contains 13 residues. The sample here was peripheral blood, taken before any cancer treatment. This chain uses TRBV5-4 with TRBJ1-5; no clear D gene. The clonotype originates from a woman aged 35 to 70 with stage I lung adenocarcinoma. Here the CDR3 reads CASSLDPRQPQHF. The CDR3 coding sequence is TGTGCCAGCAGCTTGGACCCCAGACAGCCCCAGCATTTT. The full variable domain, with the rest looked up from reference TRBV5-4 and TRBJ1-5, is ETGVTQSPTHLIKTRGQQVTLRCSSQSGHNTVSWYQQALGQGPQFIFQYYREEENGRGNFPPRFSGLQFPNYSSELNVNALELDDSALYLCASSLDPRQPQHFGDGTRLSIL.